Following are 3 T cell receptor beta chains from one sample sequenced in a study of blood T cell repertoires in COVID-19. Sequenced by immunoSEQ multiplex PCR; TCRdb stores in-frame clones only, minus some. The sample consists of approximately 180,000 clones, 65% to 90% of them appearing once. Sequencing input: PBMCs or T cells enriched from blood (not recorded which). These receptors were taken from a man in his forties or fifties who had recovered from COVID-19.

This clone has just a few counts. This rearrangement joins TRBV5-5 to TRBJ1-3, with TRBD1 as a possible D gene (5 bases). The CDR3 contains 14 residues. The germline CDR1 and CDR2 sequences are SGHKS and YYEKEE (reference sequence). V lost 5 bases and J 0 bases, leaving 9 bases between the germline ends. DNA for the CDR3: TGTGCCAGCAGATGGGACTTCTCTGGAAACACCATATATTTT. Its protein is CASRWDFSGNTIYF.

As for this clone: The same CDR3 also results from other DNA sequences found in this sample. This chain uses TRBV6-5 with TRBJ1-3; 7 nucleotides match TRBD1. CDR1 is MNHEY and CDR2 is SVGAGI in the germline V gene. Unmatched junction bases numbered 9, after V lost 6 bases and J lost 4 bases. The length of the CDR3 is 15 residues. CDR3: CASRSTGASGNTIYF. CDR3 nucleotides: TGTGCCAGCAGAAGTACAGGGGCGTCGGGAAACACCATATATTTT.

There are a few counts of this clone. This sequence joins TRBV7-8 and TRBJ2-7; perhaps TRBD1 as D (5 bases). CDR3 length: 14 amino acids. The germline CDR1 and CDR2 sequences are SGHVS and FQNEAQ. The ends were cut back, 1 base at V and 0 bases at J, with 7 bases in the middle. In nucleotides, the CDR3 is TGTGCCAGCAGCTTAGGACAGAGCTCCTACGAGCAGTACTTC. Protein sequence: CASSLGQSSYEQYF. Based on the CDR3 plus reference TRBV7-8 and TRBJ2-7, the full variable domain is GAGVSQSPRYKVAKRGQDVALRCDPISGHVSLFWYQQALGQGPEFLTYFQNEAQLDKSGLPSDRFFAERPEGSVSTLKIQRTQQEDSAVYLCASSLGQSSYEQYFGPGTRLTVT.